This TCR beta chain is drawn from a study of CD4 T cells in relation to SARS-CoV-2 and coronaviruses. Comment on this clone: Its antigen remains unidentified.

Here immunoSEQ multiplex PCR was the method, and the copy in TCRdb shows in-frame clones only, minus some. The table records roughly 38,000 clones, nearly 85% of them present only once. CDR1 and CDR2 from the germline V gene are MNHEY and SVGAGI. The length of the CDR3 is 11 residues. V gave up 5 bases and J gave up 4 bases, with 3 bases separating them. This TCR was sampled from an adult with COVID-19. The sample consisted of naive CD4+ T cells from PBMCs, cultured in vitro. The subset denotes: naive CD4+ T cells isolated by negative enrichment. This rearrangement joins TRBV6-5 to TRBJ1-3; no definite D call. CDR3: CASSRGNTIYF. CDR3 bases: TGTGCCAGCAGTCGCGGAAACACCATATATTTT.